The rows below give T cell receptor beta chains drawn from one sample of a study of T cell responses to AZD1222 COVID-19 vaccine. Profiled with immunoSEQ multiplex PCR; TCRdb holds only in-frame clones, not every one. The sample gives around 54,000 clones, 75% to 90% of which show up once; roughly 7.2% is in the top ten. The sequencing here drew on peripheral blood, taken 28 days after the second AZD1222 dose. These receptors were taken from an adult who received the AZD1222 COVID-19 vaccine. Both conserved end residues are part of each CDR3. The order of the fields is D gene, J gene, V gene, clone size, CDR3 protein, CDR3 DNA. A D gene is named only where the DNA matches it firmly. Clone size, where shown, is once, few, many, or a class for clones that have expanded.

>-|TRBJ2-1|TRBV6-2/TRBV6-3|-
CASSYSALSNRQFF
TGTGCCAGCAGTTACTCGGCTCTTAGCAATCGTCAGTTCTTC
>-|TRBJ2-1|TRBV14|-
CASSQERVSYQFF
TGTGCCAGCAGCCAAGAGAGGGTATCGTACCAGTTCTTC
>-|TRBJ2-2|TRBV28|-
CASSFARQENTGELFF
TGTGCCAGCAGTTTCGCCAGGCAGGAGAACACCGGGGAGCTGTTTTTT
>-|TRBJ2-7|TRBV21-1|-
CASRSAHVLDEQYF
TGTGCCAGCAGGAGCGCGCACGTGTTAGACGAGCAGTACTTC
>TRBD1|TRBJ1-2|TRBV19|-
CASTPDRGYGYTF
TGTGCCAGTACCCCCGACAGGGGTTATGGCTACACCTTC
>-|TRBJ2-7|TRBV21-1|-
CASSKKGGGEGDPYEQYF
TGTGCCAGCAGCAAAAAGGGAGGTGGAGAGGGAGATCCCTACGAGCAGTACTTC
>TRBD2|TRBJ2-5|TRBV19|-
CASSPRGGSQETQYF
TGTGCCAGTAGTCCCCGGGGGGGGTCCCAAGAGACCCAGTACTTC
>-|TRBJ1-1|TRBV7-8|-
CASTPLGQTNTEAFF
TGTGCCAGCACCCCCCTGGGACAAACGAACACTGAAGCTTTCTTT
>-|TRBJ2-5|TRBV2|-
CASSEEIQETQYF
TGTGCCAGCAGTGAAGAAATCCAAGAGACCCAGTACTTC
>-|TRBJ1-5|TRBV5-1|-
CASSLGPVSNQPQHF
TGCGCCAGCAGCTTGGGGCCAGTAAGCAATCAGCCCCAGCATTTT
>-|TRBJ2-3|TRBV6-5|-
CASRTDFTDTQYF
TGTGCCAGCAGGACGGACTTCACAGATACGCAGTATTTT
>-|TRBJ1-5|TRBV7-2|-
CASSLSQGWWQPQHF
TGTGCCAGCAGCTTGTCGCAGGGGTGGTGGCAGCCCCAGCATTTT
>-|TRBJ2-7|TRBV4-1|-
CASSQSATRGEQYF
TGCGCCAGCAGCCAATCAGCGACCAGGGGCGAGCAGTACTTC
>-|TRBJ2-6|TRBV7-9|-
CASSLPVGNVLTF
TGTGCCAGCAGCTTACCAGTGGGCAACGTCCTGACTTTC
>-|TRBJ2-3|TRBV9|-
CAVSSGTSTDTQYF
TGTGCCGTTTCCTCCGGGACATCCACAGATACGCAGTATTTT
>-|TRBJ2-7|TRBV3-1/TRBV3-2|-
CASSLLGYEQYF
TGTGCCAGCAGCCTCCTGGGGTACGAGCAGTACTTC
>-|TRBJ2-1|TRBV4-3|few
CASSQDLGLYNEQFF
TGCGCCAGCAGCCAAGATCTGGGGCTCTACAATGAGCAGTTCTTC
>-|TRBJ2-7|TRBV28|-
CASSLRGATYEQYF
TGTGCCAGCAGTTTAAGGGGGGCCACCTACGAGCAGTACTTC
>TRBD2|TRBJ2-3|TRBV5-1|-
CASSSPLLAGLSTDTQYF
TGCGCCAGCAGCTCCCCCCTTCTAGCGGGGTTAAGCACAGATACGCAGTATTTT
>-|TRBJ1-2|TRBV27|-
CASYDGNYGYTF
TGTGCCAGCTACGACGGTAACTATGGCTACACCTTC
>-|TRBJ2-7|TRBV5-1|once
CASSSSSYEQYF
TGCGCCAGCAGCTCTAGCTCCTACGAGCAGTACTTC
>-|TRBJ1-5|TRBV2|once
CASNRESNQPQHF
TGTGCCAGCAACAGGGAGAGCAATCAGCCCCAGCATTTT
>TRBD2|TRBJ2-3|TRBV4-1|-
CASSQGWGGEDTQYF
TGCGCCAGCAGCCAAGGTTGGGGGGGTGAGGATACGCAGTATTTT
>-|TRBJ2-2|TRBV18|-
CASSFITRMNTGELFF
TGTGCCAGCTCATTCATCACAAGGATGAACACCGGGGAGCTGTTTTTT
>TRBD2|TRBJ2-7|TRBV19|-
CASSMASGSYEQYF
TGTGCCAGTAGTATGGCTAGCGGGAGTTACGAGCAGTACTTC
>TRBD1|TRBJ2-7|TRBV19|-
CASSMGTVPMEQYF
TGTGCCAGTAGTATGGGGACAGTGCCTATGGAGCAGTACTTC
>TRBD1|TRBJ1-1|TRBV5-1|-
CASSRGQGNTEAFF
TGCGCCAGCAGCCGGGGACAGGGGAACACTGAAGCTTTCTTT
>-|TRBJ1-6|TRBV21-1|once
CASSNSKGAGNSPLHF
TGTGCCAGCAGCAATAGTAAAGGGGCCGGTAATTCACCCCTCCACTTT
>TRBD2|TRBJ2-3|TRBV7-9|-
CASSLGASGGPDTQYF
TGTGCCAGCAGCTTAGGAGCTAGCGGGGGTCCAGATACGCAGTATTTT
>-|TRBJ2-1|TRBV3-1/TRBV3-2|-
CASSQGTYNEQFF
TGTGCCAGCAGCCAAGGTACCTACAATGAGCAGTTCTTC
>TRBD2|TRBJ2-7|TRBV10-2|-
CASRTGTSGSYEQYF
TGCGCCAGCAGGACCGGGACTAGCGGGAGCTACGAGCAGTACTTC
>-|TRBJ1-4|TRBV19|-
CASSVQDATNEKLFF
TGTGCCAGTAGTGTCCAGGATGCAACTAATGAAAAACTGTTTTTT